This is a list of T cell receptor beta chains from one sample in a study of memory CD4+ T cells and cytomegalovirus serostatus. The assay was immunoSEQ multiplex PCR, and TCRdb's table has in-frame clones only and misses some. The sample has tens of thousands of clones, less than 85% seen once. Sequencing input: memory CD4+ T cells from blood. Receptors originate from an adult in good health and CMV-seronegative. Some clones in this sample may be carry-over from other donors' samples. Both conserved end residues are trimmed from each CDR3. The order of the fields is J gene, clone size, D gene, V gene, CDR3 protein. D genes are given only for firm matches. Not every row has a clone size; where given, it reads once, few, many or a size class.

>TRBJ1-2|.|TRBD1|TRBV19
ASSAGQGALDGYT
>TRBJ1-3|.|TRBD1|TRBV4-3
ASSQSHYGTVGNTIY
>TRBJ2-7|.|.|TRBV21-1
ASSPNLGGADEQY
>TRBJ2-7|.|.|TRBV5-1
ASSLVGGGIGEQY
>TRBJ2-3|.|.|TRBV25-1
ASSYSSNTVGVEDTQY
>TRBJ1-2|.|.|TRBV28
ASSSGLLGYT
>TRBJ1-5|.|.|TRBV6-1
ASRDASRSQPQH
>TRBJ2-3|.|.|TRBV7-2
ASSPEGGYTDTQY
>TRBJ1-5|.|.|TRBV7-2
ASSLGPDQPQH
>TRBJ2-7|.|TRBD2|TRBV7-3
ASSLAGAYEQY
>TRBJ2-5|once|.|TRBV7-9
ASSLQGRLKGETQY
>TRBJ1-4|few|.|TRBV27
ASSRREGRKLF
>TRBJ2-5|.|TRBD2|TRBV7-9
ASSTRDYTQY
>TRBJ1-2|.|.|TRBV23-1
ASSQSGAYGYT
>TRBJ1-1|.|.|TRBV30
AWTRAIYRATEAF
>TRBJ2-3|medium-sized|.|TRBV4-1
ASSQVVAILADTQY
>TRBJ2-1|.|.|TRBV28
ASIRTVGLENEQF
>TRBJ2-7|.|TRBD2|TRBV28
ASSSPGLAGTYEQY
>TRBJ1-2|.|TRBD1|TRBV7-2
ASSLGRQGSYGYT
>TRBJ2-7|.|.|TRBV28
ASTLWRGQGEQY
>TRBJ2-3|.|.|TRBV6-1
ASKEPGMRTDTQY
>TRBJ2-3|.|TRBD2|TRBV10-3
AISESASGYTDTQY
>TRBJ1-2|.|.|TRBV28
ASSQVNYGYT
>TRBJ1-1|.|.|TRBV5-1
ASSPSLADTEAF
>TRBJ1-2|.|.|TRBV9
ASSVGPGLDYGYT
>TRBJ1-5|.|.|TRBV5-5
ASSLAVGNQPQH
>TRBJ2-5|.|.|TRBV5-6
ASSSRTPEEETQY
>TRBJ2-5|.|.|TRBV21-1
ASSLRDTQETQY
>TRBJ2-6|.|.|TRBV16
ASSQSMGALGANVLT
>TRBJ2-1|.|.|TRBV7-9
ASSFRGRGNGEQF
>TRBJ1-1|.|.|TRBV18
ASSPLEINTEAF
>TRBJ1-1|.|TRBD1|TRBV28
ASSLRQGGSRTEAF
>TRBJ2-5|.|TRBD2|TRBV9
ASSASGTSGRETQY
>TRBJ2-3|.|TRBD2|TRBV7-9
ASSELRLAGVDTQY
>TRBJ1-5|.|TRBD1|TRBV6-6
ASSYDREVSNQPQH
>TRBJ2-6|.|.|TRBV18
ASSPGTGANVLT
>TRBJ1-1|.|.|TRBV10-1
ASSERHQEGAEAF